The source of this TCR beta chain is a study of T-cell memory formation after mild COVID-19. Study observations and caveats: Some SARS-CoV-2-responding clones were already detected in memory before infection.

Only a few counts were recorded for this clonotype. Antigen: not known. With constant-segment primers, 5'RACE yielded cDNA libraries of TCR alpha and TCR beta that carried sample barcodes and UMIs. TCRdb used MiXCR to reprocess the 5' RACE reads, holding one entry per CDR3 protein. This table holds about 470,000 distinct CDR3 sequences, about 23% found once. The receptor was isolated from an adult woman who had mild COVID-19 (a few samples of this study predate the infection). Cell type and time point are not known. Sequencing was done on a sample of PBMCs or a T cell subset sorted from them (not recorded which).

CDR3 region: CASSPRLAGVTGELFF. CDR3 nucleotides: TGTGCCAGCAGCCCTCGACTAGCGGGAGTCACCGGGGAGCTGTTTTTT. The chain recombines TRBV4-2 with TRBJ2-2, with 12 bases aligning to TRBD2. Germline CDR1 reads LGHNA; CDR2 reads YNFKEQ. The junction had 4 bases not matched to a gene; V was cut back by 4 bases and J by 4 bases. There are 16 residues in the CDR3.